What follows are 10 T cell receptor beta chains derived from one specimen sequenced in a study of T cells in Graves' hyperthyroidism and ophthalmopathy. Amplification targeted TCR beta CDR3 regions from RNA transcripts. When the TCR CDR3 underwent first-round RT-PCR, the HTBI primer set was used. TCRdb re-called the multiplex PCR reads with MiXCR, one entry per CDR3 protein. Of about 400,000 distinct CDR3 sequences listed, roughly 15% were seen once; the top ten hold 15% to 20%. Sequencing was performed on blood. These receptors were collected from a woman aged 25 to 45 with Graves' ophthalmopathy.

This clonotype has at least ten counts. This chain links TRBV20-1 with TRBJ2-5, with TRBD2 matching 15 bases. Germline CDR1 reads DFQATT; CDR2 reads SNEGSKA (reference sequence). This CDR3 has 14 residues. Trimming removed 6 bases from V and 5 bases from J; junction bases left unmatched: 4. The CDR3 DNA sequence: TGCAGTGCCCGGACTAGCGGGGGGGCCGAGACCCAGTACTTC. Its translation is CSARTSGGAETQYF.

This clonotype has at least ten counts. J is TRBJ2-5 and V is TRBV4-2; 11 nucleotides align to TRBD2. Trimming cost V 2 bases and J 0 bases; bases outside gene matches: 8. CDR3 length equals 18 residues. Germline assignment: CDR1 LGHNA and CDR2 YNFKEQ. CDR3 region: CASSQNPGLADYQETQYF. The CDR3 DNA reads as TGTGCCAGCAGCCAAAACCCGGGACTAGCGGACTACCAAGAGACCCAGTACTTC.

This clonotype was seen many times. The genes are TRBV12-3 or TRBV12-4 and TRBJ2-7; D tentatively fits TRBD1 or TRBD2 (6 bases each). This CDR3 region has 14 residues. The V gene lost 6 bases and the J gene lost 5 bases, with 17 bases spanning the gap. The CDR3 is CASSRPGAKNEQYF. In DNA form, the CDR3 reads TGTGCCAGCAGCCGCCCGGGGGCGAAGAACGAGCAGTACTTC.

This clonotype is a singleton in its sample. The chain employs TRBV11-2 and TRBJ2-7, with 9 positions matching TRBD2. V gave up 8 bases and J gave up 1 base; unmatched junction bases: 3. Germline-derived CDR1 and CDR2 are SGHAT and FQNNGV. The CDR3 covers 13 residues. The CDR3 DNA sequence: TGTGCCAGCGGAGCGGGGGGATCCTACGAGCAGTACTTC. Encoded protein: CASGAGGSYEQYF.

This clonotype was found many times. The chain couples TRBV24-1 to TRBJ1-2, with D hard to call. The length of the CDR3 is 14 residues. Germline V gives CDR1 KGHDR, CDR2 SFDVKD. V was pared by 5 bases and J by 8 bases, with 17 bases between. Written as DNA, the CDR3 is TGTGCCACCAGTGGGGCCTCTTTAAAGAGGGGCTACACCTTC. Translation gives CATSGASLKRGYTF.

This clonotype was counted only a few times. A read error may explain this, as a much larger clone is one base away. The rearrangement uses TRBV5-6 and TRBJ2-5, with 10 bases matching TRBD1. Per the germline V gene, CDR1 is SGHDT and CDR2 is YYEEEE. The CDR3 is made up of 15 amino acids. This CDR3 is CASSLPGQGQGTQYF. CDR3 nucleotides: TGTGCCAGCAGCTTACCGGGACAGGGGCAAGGGACCCAGTACTTC.

This clonotype was counted at least ten times. The CDR3 DNA reads as TGTGCCAGCTCACCCACCGGAGGCGGACAGGGGTTGTACACCTTC. This translates into CASSPTGGGQGLYTF. The chain carries TRBV18 and TRBJ1-2; 9 bases match TRBD1. V lost 3 bases to trimming and J lost 11 bases; unmatched junction nucleotides: 13. This CDR3 has 15 residues. Germline assignment: CDR1 KGHSH and CDR2 LQKENI.

This clonotype was detected ten times or more. This chain links TRBV9 with TRBJ2-7; the match to TRBD1 covers 8 bases. Per germline, CDR1 SGDLS and CDR2 YYNGEE. The CDR3 loop spans 14 amino acids. V lost 4 bases to trimming and J lost 6 bases; unmatched junction nucleotides: 9. The DNA of the CDR3 is TGTGCCAGCAGCTCTGCCGGGACAGGTTCCGAGCAGTACTTC. This encodes CASSSAGTGSEQYF.

This clonotype was counted ten times or more. The gene calls are TRBV12-3 or TRBV12-4 and TRBJ2-3; TRBD1 matches at 7 bases. This CDR3 comprises 16 residues. Unmatched junction bases numbered 9, after V lost 6 bases and J lost 0 bases. The CDR3 region is CASRRQGIFSTDTQYF. In DNA, the CDR3 is TGTGCCAGCAGGCGACAGGGTATTTTTAGCACAGATACGCAGTATTTT.

This clonotype has a count of ten or more. The CDR3 reads CSARTSSGNTIYF. CDR3 bases: TGCAGTGCTAGGACATCCTCTGGAAACACCATATATTTT. The V and J genes are TRBV20-1 and TRBJ1-3; D is unclear. Between the trimmed V and J ends, which lost 3 bases and 0 bases, there was a span of 6 bases. The CDR3 consists of 13 residues. Germline values: CDR1 DFQATT, CDR2 SNEGSKA (reference sequence).